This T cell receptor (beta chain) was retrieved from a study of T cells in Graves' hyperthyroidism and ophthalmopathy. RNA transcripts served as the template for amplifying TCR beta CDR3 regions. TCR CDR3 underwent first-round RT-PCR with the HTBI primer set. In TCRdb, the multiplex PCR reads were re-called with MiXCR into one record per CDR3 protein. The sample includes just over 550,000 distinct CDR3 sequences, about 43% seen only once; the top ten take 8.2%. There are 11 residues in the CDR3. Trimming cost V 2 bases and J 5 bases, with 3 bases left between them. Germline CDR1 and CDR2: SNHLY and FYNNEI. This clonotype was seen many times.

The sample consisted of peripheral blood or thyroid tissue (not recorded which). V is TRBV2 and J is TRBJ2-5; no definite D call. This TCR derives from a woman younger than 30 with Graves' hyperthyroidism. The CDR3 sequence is CASSEMETQYF. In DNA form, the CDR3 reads TGTGCCAGCAGTGAAATGGAGACCCAGTACTTC.